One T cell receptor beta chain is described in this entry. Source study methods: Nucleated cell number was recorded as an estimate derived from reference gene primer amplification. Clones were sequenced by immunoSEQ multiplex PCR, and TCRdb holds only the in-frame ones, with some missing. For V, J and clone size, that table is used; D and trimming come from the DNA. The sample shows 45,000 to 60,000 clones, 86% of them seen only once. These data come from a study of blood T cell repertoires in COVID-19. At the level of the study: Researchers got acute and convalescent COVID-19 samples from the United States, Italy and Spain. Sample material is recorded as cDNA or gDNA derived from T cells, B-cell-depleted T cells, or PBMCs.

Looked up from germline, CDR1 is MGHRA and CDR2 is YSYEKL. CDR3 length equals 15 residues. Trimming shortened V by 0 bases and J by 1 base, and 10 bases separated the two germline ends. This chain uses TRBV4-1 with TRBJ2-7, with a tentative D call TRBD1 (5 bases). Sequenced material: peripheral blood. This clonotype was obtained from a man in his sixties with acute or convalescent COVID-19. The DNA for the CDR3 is TGCGCCAGCAGCCAAGATTTCCAGGGATCCTACGAGCAGTACTTC. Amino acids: CASSQDFQGSYEQYF.